The 20 T cell receptor beta chains in this list originate from one sample, sequenced in a study of cytomegalovirus exposure and HLA in healthy donors. Primers for the PCR totalled 60 Vbeta and 13 Jbeta. Here immunoSEQ multiplex PCR was the method, and the copy in TCRdb shows in-frame clones only, minus some. The sample consists of more than 130,000 clones, 78% of them appearing once. The sequencing sample was made of PBMCs. These receptor sequences come from a male donor in good health and CMV-seronegative.

The chain joins TRBV5-5 to TRBJ2-7, with 7 bases that match TRBD2. In germline, CDR1 is SGHKS, CDR2 YYEKEE (reference sequence). J gave up 2 bases and V 3 bases, and 2 bases lay outside the gene matches. CDR3 length equals 13 residues. DNA of the CDR3: TGTGCCAGCAGCTGGGGGGGACCCTACGAGCAGTACTTC. Protein sequence: CASSWGGPYEQYF.

The rearrangement uses TRBV10-3 and TRBJ2-3, with TRBD1 matching 8 bases. Unmatched junction bases numbered 4, after V lost 5 bases and J lost 0 bases. Germline-derived CDR1 and CDR2 are ENHRY and SYGVKD. The CDR3 covers 15 residues. The CDR3 nucleotides read TGTGCCATCAGTAACAGGGGGGATAGCACAGATACGCAGTATTTT. Translating gives CAISNRGDSTDTQYF.

J is TRBJ2-7 and V is TRBV20-1, with D tentatively TRBD2 (5 bases). V gave up 7 bases and J gave up 4 bases, with 11 bases separating them. This CDR3 contains 11 residues. Germline-derived CDR1 and CDR2 are DFQATT and SNEGSKA (reference sequence). The CDR3 sequence is CSVGLIYEQYF. The DNA of the CDR3 is TGCAGTGTAGGACTCATTTACGAGCAGTACTTC.

The genes are TRBV5-4 and TRBJ2-1, with 7 positions matching TRBD1. The junction had 10 bases not matched to a gene; V was cut back by 4 bases and J by 9 bases. The length of the CDR3 is 14 residues. Germline V gene sequence: CDR1 SGHNT, CDR2 YYREEE (reference sequence). CDR3 nucleotide sequence: TGTGCCAGCAGCCCACAACGAGCAGGGGGTGAGCAGTTCTTC. Translating it yields CASSPQRAGGEQFF.

The chain joins TRBV14 to TRBJ2-6, with 9 bases fitting TRBD1. The CDR3 loop spans 19 amino acids. Germline CDR1 SGHDN, CDR2 FVKESK. V was clipped by 3 bases and J by 0 bases; unmatched bases: 9. The CDR3 reads CASSQLPGQGISGANVLTF. CDR3 coding DNA: TGTGCCAGCAGCCAGCTACCGGGACAGGGTATCTCTGGGGCCAACGTCCTGACTTTC.

The rearrangement links TRBV7-2 to TRBJ1-5, with 7 bases lining up with TRBD1. The ends lost 4 bases at V and 6 bases at J; junction bases unmatched: 6. Germline CDR1 and CDR2: SGHTA and FQGNSA. CDR3 size: 14 residues. The CDR3 spells CASSSRQGFQPQHF. Here the CDR3 DNA reads TGTGCCAGCAGCTCAAGACAGGGTTTTCAGCCCCAGCATTTT.

This clone was counted once. The rearrangement uses TRBV5-1 and TRBJ1-1, with a tentative D call TRBD1 (6 bases). The CDR3 consists of 14 residues. In germline, CDR1 is SGHRS, CDR2 YFSETQ. Trimming took off 3 bases at V and 5 bases at J, with 14 bases between the two ends. Written as DNA, the CDR3 is TGCGCCAGCAGCTCAGGGGCGCCGGGAACTGAAGCTTTCTTT. Translation gives CASSSGAPGTEAFF.

The chain links TRBV9 to TRBJ2-2; 9 bases align to TRBD1. The CDR3 runs to 15 residues. Germline V gene sequence: CDR1 SGDLS, CDR2 YYNGEE. The V and J ends lost 0 bases and 6 bases, in that order; junction bases with no gene match: 3. The CDR3 protein is CASSVVDRGAGELFF. The DNA for the CDR3 is TGTGCCAGCAGCGTAGTGGACAGGGGAGCCGGGGAGCTGTTTTTT.

This clone was picked up a small number of times. V and J are TRBV2 and TRBJ2-6, with D maybe TRBD2 (5 bases). Trimming stripped 2 bases from V and 4 bases from J, with 12 bases between. The CDR3 totals 16 residues. CDR1 SNHLY and CDR2 FYNNEI come from the germline V gene. DNA for the CDR3: TGTGCCAGCAGTGAAACGGGAAGGTTGGGGGCCAACGTCCTGACTTTC. Its translation is CASSETGRLGANVLTF.

This clone was recorded a few times. The V and J genes are TRBV19 and TRBJ2-6; maybe TRBD2 (5 bases). The CDR3 spans 16 residues. The germline gives CDR1 LNHDA, CDR2 SQIVND (reference sequence). V gave up 7 bases and J gave up 4 bases, with 17 bases separating them. CDR3 sequence reads: CASTPMGSSGANVLTF. CDR3 nucleotides: TGTGCCAGTACCCCCATGGGGAGTTCCGGGGCCAACGTCCTGACTTTC.

The chain has TRBV6-5 and TRBJ1-3, with D unclear. V was cut by 7 bases and J by 2 bases, with 9 bases left in between. CDR3 length: 13 amino acids. Looked up from germline, CDR1 is MNHEY and CDR2 is SVGAGI. The CDR3 bases are TGTGCCAGCACCACAGACACTGGAAACACCATATATTTT. It specifies CASTTDTGNTIYF.

The chain has TRBV25-1 and TRBJ1-4; weak D call: TRBD1 (5 bases). Germline-derived CDR1 and CDR2 are MGHDK and SYGVNS. Trimming left V 0 bases short and J 4 bases short, with 12 bases between. This CDR3 contains 16 residues. The CDR3 sequence: CASSEYWNRNNEKLFF. CDR3 nucleotide sequence: TGTGCCAGCAGTGAATATTGGAACAGGAATAATGAAAAACTGTTTTTT. The full variable domain, in which reference TRBV25-1 and TRBJ1-4 provide the parts outside the CDR3, is EADIYQTPRYLVIGTGKKITLECSQTMGHDKMYWYQQDPGMELHLIHYSYGVNSTEKGDLSSESTVSRIRTEHFPLTLESARPSHTSQYLCASSEYWNRNNEKLFFGSGTQLSVL.

The chain carries TRBV9 and TRBJ1-3; 10 bases align to TRBD1. V lost 3 bases to trimming and J lost 4 bases; unmatched junction nucleotides: 7. From germline, CDR1 is SGDLS and CDR2 YYNGEE. This CDR3 comprises 16 residues. For the CDR3, the DNA is TGTGCCAGCAGCGGAAGACAGGGGGCGCGGGGAAACACCATATATTTT. Translation gives CASSGRQGARGNTIYF.

The chain employs TRBV2 and TRBJ1-5; 12 bases are shared with TRBD1. Looked up from germline, CDR1 is SNHLY and CDR2 is FYNNEI. The CDR3 runs to 14 residues. The V and J ends lost 5 bases and 6 bases, in that order; junction bases with no gene match: 2. CDR3 nucleotide sequence: TGTGCCAGCAGTTCGGGACAGGGGGCTCAGCCCCAGCATTTT. It codes for CASSSGQGAQPQHF.

This clone turned up a few times. DNA of the CDR3: TGTGCCAGCAGCCCCCGTCAGGGCGGTGGCTACACCTTC. It encodes CASSPRQGGGYTF. The chain combines TRBV7-8 with TRBJ1-2; tentatively, D is TRBD1 (5 bases). V lost 5 bases to trimming and J lost 7 bases, with 14 bases between them. CDR1 is SGHVS, CDR2 FQNEAQ, per germline. The CDR3 is 13 residues long.

The chain links TRBV5-6 to TRBJ2-7; tentative D call: TRBD2 (5 bases). From germline, CDR1 is SGHDT and CDR2 YYEEEE. V gave up 1 base and J gave up 5 bases, with 7 bases separating them. The CDR3 is 12 amino acids. Here the CDR3 reads CASSLSGNEQYF. CDR3 nucleotides: TGTGCCAGCAGCTTGTCCGGGAACGAGCAGTACTTC.

The genes are TRBV19 and TRBJ1-4; D not resolved. This CDR3 region has 12 residues. V lost 2 bases, J lost 8 bases, and 6 bases lay in between. Germline CDR1 LNHDA, CDR2 SQIVND (reference sequence). In nucleotides, the CDR3 is TGTGCCAGTAGTATATACACGGAAAAACTGTTTTTT. It yields the protein CASSIYTEKLFF. Filled out from reference TRBV19 and TRBJ1-4, the complete variable domain reads DGGITQSPKYLFRKEGQNVTLSCEQNLNHDAMYWYRQDPGQGLRLIYYSQIVNDFQKGDIAEGYSVSREKKESFPLTVTSAQKNPTAFYLCASSIYTEKLFFGSGTQLSVL.

This clone has only a few counts. The chain combines TRBV27 with TRBJ1-1; D is unresolved. CDR1 is MNHEY and CDR2 is SMNVEV in the germline V gene (reference sequence). This CDR3 is 13 amino acids long. V lost 5 bases and J 7 bases, leaving 14 bases between the germline ends. The CDR3 DNA reads as TGTGCCAGCAGTCCGAGTCCGAGGTGTGAAGCTTTCTTT. This sequence encodes CASSPSPRCEAFF.

The rearrangement uses TRBV4-1 and TRBJ1-4, with 8 bases identical to TRBD1. V shed 0 bases, J shed 4 bases, and the junction held 1 base outside the gene matches. This CDR3 contains 15 residues. Germline V CDR1 and CDR2: MGHRA, YSYEKL. The CDR3 loop reads CASSQEDRVNEKLFF. The CDR3 DNA is TGCGCCAGCAGCCAAGAGGACAGGGTTAATGAAAAACTGTTTTTT.

The V gene is TRBV6-6, the J gene TRBJ1-4; no definite D call. V was clipped by 0 bases and J by 8 bases, with 13 bases between them. There are 15 residues in the CDR3. Germline CDR1 is MNHNY and CDR2 is SVGAGI (reference sequence). The CDR3, as DNA: TGTGCCAGCAGTTACTCGGGGTCGGGAAGGGAAAAACTGTTTTTT. As protein: CASSYSGSGREKLFF.